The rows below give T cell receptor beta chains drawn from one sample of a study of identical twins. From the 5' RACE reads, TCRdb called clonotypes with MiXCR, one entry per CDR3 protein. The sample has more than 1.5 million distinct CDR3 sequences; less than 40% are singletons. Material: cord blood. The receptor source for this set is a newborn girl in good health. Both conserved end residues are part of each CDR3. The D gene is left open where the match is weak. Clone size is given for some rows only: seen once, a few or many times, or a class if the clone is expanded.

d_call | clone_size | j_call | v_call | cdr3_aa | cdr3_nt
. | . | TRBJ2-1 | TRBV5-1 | CASSLPSSADEQFF | TGCGCCAGCAGCTTGCCGTCTAGCGCTGATGAGCAGTTCTTC
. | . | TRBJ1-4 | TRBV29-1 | CSVGGQGYEKLFF | TGCAGCGTCGGTGGTCAGGGGTATGAAAAACTGTTTTTT
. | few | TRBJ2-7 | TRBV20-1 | CSAKFRGHEQYF | TGCAGTGCTAAGTTCCGAGGCCACGAGCAGTACTTC
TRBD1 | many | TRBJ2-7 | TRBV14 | CASVVPDRSSYEQYF | TGTGCCAGCGTCGTTCCGGACAGGAGCTCCTACGAGCAGTACTTC
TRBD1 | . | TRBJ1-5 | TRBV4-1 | CASSPRQGISNQPQHF | TGCGCCAGCAGCCCTCGACAGGGGATAAGCAATCAGCCCCAGCATTTT
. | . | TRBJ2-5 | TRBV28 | CASSFSTGRLEETQYF | TGTGCCAGCAGTTTTTCAACAGGGCGGCTGGAGGAGACCCAGTACTTC
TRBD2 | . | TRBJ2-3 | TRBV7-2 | CASSGGLENTQYF | TGTGCCAGCAGCGGCGGACTAGAAAATACGCAGTATTTT
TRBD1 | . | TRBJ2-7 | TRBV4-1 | CASSQDKWTGKLYEQYF | TGCGCCAGCAGCCAAGACAAATGGACAGGGAAACTCTACGAGCAGTACTTC
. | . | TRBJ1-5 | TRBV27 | CASSLGPTDYQPQHF | TGTGCCAGCAGTTTGGGCCCAACAGACTATCAGCCCCAGCATTTT
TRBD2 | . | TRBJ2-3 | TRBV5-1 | CASRFGTSGYTDTQYF | TGCGCCAGCAGGTTCGGGACTAGCGGGTATACAGATACGCAGTATTTT
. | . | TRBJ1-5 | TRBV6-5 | CASTGNGAYSNQPQHF | TGTGCCAGCACCGGAAACGGGGCCTATAGCAATCAGCCCCAGCATTTT
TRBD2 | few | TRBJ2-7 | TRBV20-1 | CSARDLAGGPYSYEQYF | TGCAGTGCTAGAGATCTAGCGGGAGGGCCTTACTCCTACGAGCAGTACTTC
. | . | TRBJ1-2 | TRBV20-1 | CSITADALRLGYTF | TGCAGTATTACCGCGGACGCCTTAAGGTTAGGCTACACCTTC
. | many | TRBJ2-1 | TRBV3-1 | CASSQVSGRANEQFF | TGTGCCAGCAGCCAAGTCTCGGGGCGCGCCAATGAGCAGTTCTTC
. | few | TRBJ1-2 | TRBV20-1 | CSARGPGDGNYGYTF | TGCAGTGCTAGAGGACCCGGGGACGGAAACTATGGCTACACCTTC
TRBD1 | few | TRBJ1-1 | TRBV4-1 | CASSQIQGNVEAFF | TGCGCCAGCAGCCAAATACAGGGGAACGTTGAAGCTTTCTTT
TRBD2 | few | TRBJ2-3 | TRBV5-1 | CASGPGLADGTDTQYF | TGCGCCAGCGGACCGGGACTAGCGGATGGTACAGATACGCAGTATTTT
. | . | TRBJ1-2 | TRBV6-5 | CASSYGASYTF | TGTGCCAGCAGTTACGGGGCAAGCTACACCTTC
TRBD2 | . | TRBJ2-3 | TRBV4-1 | CASSQVGTSQYTQYF | TGCGCCAGCAGCCAAGTCGGGACTAGCCAATATACGCAGTATTTT
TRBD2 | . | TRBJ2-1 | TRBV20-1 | CSARDRRGGAVKTQFF | TGCAGTGCTAGAGATCGGCGGGGGGGAGCTGTGAAGACCCAGTTCTTC
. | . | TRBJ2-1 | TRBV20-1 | CSARDLAEQFF | TGCAGTGCTAGAGATTTGGCTGAGCAGTTCTTC
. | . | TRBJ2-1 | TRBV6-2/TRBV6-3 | CASRPVRLQETQFF | TGTGCCAGCCGCCCCGTTCGACTCCAAGAGACCCAGTTCTTC
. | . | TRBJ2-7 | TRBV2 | CASLIPDRSYEHYF | TGTGCCAGCCTAATCCCCGACAGGTCCTACGAGCACTACTTC
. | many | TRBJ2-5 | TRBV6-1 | CATHLETQYF | TGTGCCACCCACTTAGAGACCCAGTACTTC
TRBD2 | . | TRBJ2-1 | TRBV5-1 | CASSPSGAPPRQFF | TGCGCCAGCAGCCCGAGCGGGGCGCCCCCACGGCAGTTCTTC
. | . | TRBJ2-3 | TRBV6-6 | CASSRRPFGTDTQYF | TGTGCCAGCAGTCGACGACCTTTTGGGACAGATACGCAGTATTTT
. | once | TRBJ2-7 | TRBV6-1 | CASSDMTPPYNEQYF | TGTGCCAGCAGCGATATGACACCGCCGTACAATGAGCAGTACTTC
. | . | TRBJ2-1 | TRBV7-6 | CASSTQHGIYSYNEQFF | TGTGCCAGCAGCACCCAGCACGGGATCTACTCCTACAATGAGCAGTTCTTC
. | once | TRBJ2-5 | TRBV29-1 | CSVEGNQETRYF | TGCAGCGTTGAAGGCAACCAAGAGACCCGGTACTTC
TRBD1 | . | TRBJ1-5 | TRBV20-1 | CSARAQGIYSNQPQHF | TGCAGTGCTAGAGCACAGGGGATATATAGCAATCAGCCCCAGCATTTT
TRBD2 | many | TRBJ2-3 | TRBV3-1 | CASSPLAGGGDTQYF | TGTGCCAGCAGCCCACTAGCGGGAGGGGGAGATACGCAGTATTTT
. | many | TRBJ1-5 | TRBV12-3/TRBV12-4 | CASKGWSSNQPQHF | TGTGCCTCAAAGGGGTGGAGTAGCAATCAGCCCCAGCATTTT
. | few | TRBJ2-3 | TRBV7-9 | CASSLGRVAPDTQYF | TGTGCCAGCAGCTTGGGCCGTGTGGCCCCAGATACGCAGTATTTT
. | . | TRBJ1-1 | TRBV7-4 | CASSSTTAFCTEAFF | TGTGCCAGCAGCTCCACGACAGCTTTCTGCACTGAAGCTTTCTTT
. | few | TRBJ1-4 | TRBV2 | CASSAQGGEKLFF | TGTGCCAGCAGTGCCCAGGGAGGGGAAAAACTGTTTTTT
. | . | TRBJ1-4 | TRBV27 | CASSRGVGATNEKLFF | TGTGCCAGCAGTCGGGGGGTAGGAGCAACTAATGAAAAACTGTTTTTT
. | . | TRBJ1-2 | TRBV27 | CASSLRGRPTGGYTF | TGTGCCAGCAGTTTACGGGGCCGCCCTACGGGTGGCTACACCTTC
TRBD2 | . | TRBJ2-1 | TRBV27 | CASSLVRGLAGGGETQFF | TGTGCCAGCAGTTTGGTCCGGGGACTAGCGGGGGGCGGGGAGACCCAGTTCTTC
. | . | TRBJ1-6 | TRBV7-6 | CASSPKTGNLHF | TGTGCCAGCAGCCCGAAAACCGGGAACCTCCACTTT
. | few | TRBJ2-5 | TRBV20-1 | CSASRSGGTETQYF | TGCAGTGCTAGTCGTTCAGGGGGGACGGAGACCCAGTACTTC
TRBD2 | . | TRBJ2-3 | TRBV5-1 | CASSHLSSGRPLYTDTQYF | TGCGCCAGCAGCCACCTCTCTAGCGGGAGGCCCCTATACACAGATACGCAGTATTTT
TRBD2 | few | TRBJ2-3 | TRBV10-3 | CAISGTSGKEYTQYF | TGTGCCATCAGCGGGACTAGCGGGAAGGAATATACGCAGTATTTT
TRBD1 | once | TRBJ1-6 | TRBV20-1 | CSARAVGQVNSPLHF | TGCAGTGCTAGAGCGGTGGGACAGGTTAATTCACCCCTCCACTTT
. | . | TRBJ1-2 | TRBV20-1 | CSPPDGIYGYTF | TGCAGTCCCCCCGACGGAATCTATGGCTACACCTTC
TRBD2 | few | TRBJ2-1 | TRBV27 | CASSLSPTSGRAFGYNEQFF | TGTGCCAGCAGTTTATCGCCAACTAGCGGGAGGGCATTTGGTTACAATGAGCAGTTCTTC
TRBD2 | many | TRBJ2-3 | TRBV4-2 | CASSQASGSSTDTQYF | TGTGCCAGCAGCCAAGCTAGCGGGAGTAGCACAGATACGCAGTATTTT
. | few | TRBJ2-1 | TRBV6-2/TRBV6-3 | CASSYPGAYNEQFF | TGTGCCAGCAGTTACCCCGGGGCCTACAATGAGCAGTTCTTC
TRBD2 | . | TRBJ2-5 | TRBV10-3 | CAISVFSGLAGRNDLRYVQYF | TGTGCCATCAGTGTGTTCTCAGGACTAGCGGGCAGAAATGACTTGAGATACGTGCAGTACTTC
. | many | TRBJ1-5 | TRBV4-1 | CASSQARGNQPQHF | TGTGCCAGCAGCCAAGCCAGGGGCAATCAGCCCCAGCATTTT
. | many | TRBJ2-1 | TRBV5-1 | CASSPSTGYNEQFF | TGCGCCAGCAGCCCCTCGACAGGCTACAATGAGCAGTTCTTC
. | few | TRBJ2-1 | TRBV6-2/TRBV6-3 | CASSLLVGVLGQFF | TGTGCCAGCAGTCTGCTAGTCGGGGTTCTCGGGCAGTTCTTC
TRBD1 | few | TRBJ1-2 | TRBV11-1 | CASSETGFGYGYTF | TGTGCCAGCAGCGAGACAGGGTTTGGCTATGGCTACACCTTC
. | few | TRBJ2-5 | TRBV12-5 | CASGLGNEQYF | TGTGCTAGTGGTTTGGGGAATGAGCAGTACTTC
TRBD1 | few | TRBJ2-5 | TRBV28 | CASSDRVKEQYF | TGTGCCAGCAGTGACAGGGTGAAAGAGCAGTACTTC